The present TCR beta chain was sequenced within a study of control samples from healthy donors and cancer patients. Here immunoSEQ multiplex PCR was the method, and the copy in TCRdb shows in-frame clones only, minus some. The data hold 90,000 to 110,000 clones, with 80% to 90% observed a single time. The V end lost 5 bases, the J end lost 4 bases, and 15 bases lay between the germline ends. Germline loops: CDR1 SGHTA, CDR2 FQGNSA. This CDR3 contains 15 residues. The specimen was blood. This TCR came from a woman in her forties or fifties in good health. The chain has TRBV7-2 and TRBJ1-3; D may be TRBD1 (6 bases). The CDR3 DNA is TGTGCCAGCAGCGCCAACCCAGGGGCCGGAAACACCATATATTTT. This gives the protein CASSANPGAGNTIYF.